These 10 T cell receptor beta chains were sequenced from one sample in a study of cytomegalovirus exposure and HLA in healthy donors. Both 60 Vbeta primers and 13 Jbeta primers went into the PCR. The protocol was immunoSEQ multiplex PCR, while the TCRdb copy is restricted to in-frame clones and leaves out a portion. The repertoire has some 110,000 clones, about 80% of them found once; the top ten carry roughly 3.5%. The sample consisted of PBMCs. The receptors shown here come from a man aged 35-49 years in good health and CMV-seronegative.

V usage is TRBV7-9 and J usage is TRBJ2-1; 14 bases are a match to TRBD2. The CDR3 is 17 residues long. CDR1 is SEHNR and CDR2 is FQNEAQ in the germline V gene (reference sequence). Trimming took 4 bases from V and 12 from J; bases not matched to a gene: 14. CDR3 coding DNA: TGTGCCAGCAGCTCGACCGGGACTAGCGGGGGATGGGGTGGGCAGTTCTTC. It specifies CASSSTGTSGGWGGQFF.

V is TRBV15 and J is TRBJ2-1, with D possibly matching TRBD2 (5 bases). The CDR3 runs to 16 residues. Trimming left V 1 base short and J 4 bases short, with 14 bases between. Germline V CDR1 and CDR2: LNHNV, YYDKDF (reference sequence). CDR3 region: CATSRGPGSAYNEQFF. Here the CDR3 DNA reads TGTGCCACCAGCAGAGGCCCGGGGTCAGCGTACAATGAGCAGTTCTTC.

The table lists this clone with a few counts. The chain couples TRBV7-9 to TRBJ2-6, with TRBD1 identical over 7 bases. Germline-derived CDR1 and CDR2 are SEHNR and FQNEAQ (reference sequence). This CDR3 has 17 residues. Losses at the gene ends were 3 bases for V and 0 bases for J; bases not matched to a gene: 5. CDR3 nucleotides: TGTGCCAGCAGCTTTGGGACAGTCCCCTCTGGGGCCAACGTCCTGACTTTC. Protein sequence: CASSFGTVPSGANVLTF.

CDR3: CASSLRSLNTEAFF. In nucleotides, the CDR3 is TGTGCCAGCAGCTTGCGGAGTTTGAACACTGAAGCTTTCTTT. This chain uses TRBV11-2 with TRBJ1-1; D is ambiguous. The CDR3 runs 14 residues. V was cut by 3 bases and J by 0 bases, with 8 bases left in between. The germline CDR1 and CDR2 sequences are SGHAT and FQNNGV.

There are a few counts of this clone. V usage is TRBV7-2 and J usage is TRBJ1-5; D remains unclear. V was trimmed by 5 bases and J by 1 base, leaving 6 bases between them. Germline V gene sequence: CDR1 SGHTA, CDR2 FQGNSA. The CDR3 is made up of 13 amino acids. CDR3 in amino acids: CASSPESNQPQHF. In DNA, the CDR3 is TGTGCCAGCAGCCCCGAGAGCAATCAGCCCCAGCATTTT.

The CDR3 sequence is CATSRGTGVGEKLFF. The CDR3 DNA reads as TGTGCCACCTCTCGAGGTACCGGCGTTGGTGAAAAACTGTTTTTT. This chain links TRBV6-1 with TRBJ1-4, with D unresolved. Trimming left V 10 bases short and J 7 bases short, with 22 bases between. The germline CDR1 and CDR2 sequences are MNHNS and SASEGT. The length of the CDR3 is 15 residues.

The gene calls are TRBV4-2 and TRBJ2-5; D is possibly TRBD1 (5 bases). The closer fit of TRBJ2-7 to the DNA end suggests the J call may be wrong. Per the germline V gene, CDR1 is LGHNA and CDR2 is YNFKEQ. CDR3 length equals 13 residues. The CDR3 nucleotides are TGTGCCAGCAGCCAAGAAGGGGATTACGAGCAGTACTTC. This sequence encodes CASSQEGDYEQYF.

The count of this clone is one. V gene TRBV7-9 combines with J gene TRBJ1-1; possible D gene TRBD1, 6 bases. The length of the CDR3 is 14 residues. Germline loops: CDR1 SEHNR, CDR2 FQNEAQ (reference sequence). V was clipped by 1 base and J by 1 base, with 7 bases between them. Here the CDR3 reads CASSLGGRNTEAFF. For the CDR3, the DNA is TGTGCCAGCAGCTTAGGGGGGCGGAACACTGAAGCTTTCTTT.

This rearrangement joins TRBV6-1 to TRBJ1-1; 7 bases agree with TRBD1. Germline values: CDR1 MNHNS, CDR2 SASEGT. CDR3 length equals 14 residues. V gave up 7 bases and J gave up 4 bases; unmatched junction bases: 9. This CDR3 reads CASTRQGEFTEAFF. CDR3 nucleotides: TGTGCCAGCACGAGACAGGGTGAGTTCACTGAAGCTTTCTTT.

This clone appeared a single time. The CDR3 nucleotides are TGTGCCAGCAGCTTAGTTCAAGGAGGGCGTGAGCAGTACTTC. As protein: CASSLVQGGREQYF. This rearrangement joins TRBV7-2 to TRBJ2-7; a weak D match, TRBD2 (6 bases). Trimming stripped 1 base from V and 7 bases from J, with 14 bases between. The CDR3 length is 14 residues. Per germline, CDR1 SGHTA and CDR2 FQGNSA.